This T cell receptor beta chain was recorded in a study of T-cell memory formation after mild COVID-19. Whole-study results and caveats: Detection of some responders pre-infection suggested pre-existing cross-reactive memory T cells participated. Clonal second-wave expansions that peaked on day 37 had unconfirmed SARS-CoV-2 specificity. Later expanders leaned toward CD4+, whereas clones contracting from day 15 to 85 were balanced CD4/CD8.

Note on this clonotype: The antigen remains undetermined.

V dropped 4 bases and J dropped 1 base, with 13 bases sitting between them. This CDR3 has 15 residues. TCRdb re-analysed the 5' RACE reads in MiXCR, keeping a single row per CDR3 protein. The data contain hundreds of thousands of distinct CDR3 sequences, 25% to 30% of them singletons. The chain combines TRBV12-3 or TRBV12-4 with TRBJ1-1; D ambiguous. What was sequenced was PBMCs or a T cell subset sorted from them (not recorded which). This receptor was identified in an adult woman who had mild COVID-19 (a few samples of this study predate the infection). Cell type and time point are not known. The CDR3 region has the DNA TGTGCCAGCAGTTCTCCGGGCCCAGGGAACACTGAAGCTTTCTTT. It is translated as CASSSPGPGNTEAFF.